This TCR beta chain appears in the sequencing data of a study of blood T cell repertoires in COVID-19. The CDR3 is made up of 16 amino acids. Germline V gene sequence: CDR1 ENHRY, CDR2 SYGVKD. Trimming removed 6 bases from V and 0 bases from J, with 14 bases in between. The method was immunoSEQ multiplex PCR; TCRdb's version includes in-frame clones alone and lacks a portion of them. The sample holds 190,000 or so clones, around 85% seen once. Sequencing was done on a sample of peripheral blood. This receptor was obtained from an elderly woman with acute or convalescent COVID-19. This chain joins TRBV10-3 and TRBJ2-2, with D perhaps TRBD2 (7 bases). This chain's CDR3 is CAISEVGGPNTGELFF. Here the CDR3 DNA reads TGTGCCATCAGCGAAGTCGGGGGGCCGAACACCGGGGAGCTGTTTTTT.